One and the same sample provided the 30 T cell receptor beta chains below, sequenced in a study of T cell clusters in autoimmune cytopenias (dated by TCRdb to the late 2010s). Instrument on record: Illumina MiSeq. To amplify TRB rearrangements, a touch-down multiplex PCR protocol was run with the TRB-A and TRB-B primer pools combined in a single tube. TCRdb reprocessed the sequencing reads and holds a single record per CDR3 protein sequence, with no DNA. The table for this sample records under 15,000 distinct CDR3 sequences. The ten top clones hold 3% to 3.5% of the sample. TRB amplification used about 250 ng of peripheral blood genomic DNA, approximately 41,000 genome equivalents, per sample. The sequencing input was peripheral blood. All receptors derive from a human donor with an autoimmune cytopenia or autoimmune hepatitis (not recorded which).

This CDR3 is CASSHHLTQGARLNYGYTF. The rearrangement uses TRBV6-5 and TRBJ1-2; TCRdb names TRBD1, which stays unverified in the absence of DNA. The CDR3 covers 19 residues. Per germline, CDR1 MNHEY and CDR2 SVGAGI.

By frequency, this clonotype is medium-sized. CDR3 in amino acids: CASSTSGQINTGELFF. The V call is TRBV6-6, the J call TRBJ2-2; as DNA is missing, the TRBD1 call by TCRdb cannot be tested. The CDR3 loop spans 16 amino acids. CDR1 and CDR2 from the germline V gene are MNHNY and SVGAGI (reference sequence).

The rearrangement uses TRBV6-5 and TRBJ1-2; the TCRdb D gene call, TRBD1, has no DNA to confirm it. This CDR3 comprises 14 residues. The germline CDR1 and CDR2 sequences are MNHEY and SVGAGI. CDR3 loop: CASGARLGADGYTF.

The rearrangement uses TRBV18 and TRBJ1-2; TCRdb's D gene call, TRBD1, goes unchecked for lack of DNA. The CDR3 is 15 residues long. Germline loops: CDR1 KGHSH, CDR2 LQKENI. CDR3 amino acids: CASSPRGQGADGYTF.

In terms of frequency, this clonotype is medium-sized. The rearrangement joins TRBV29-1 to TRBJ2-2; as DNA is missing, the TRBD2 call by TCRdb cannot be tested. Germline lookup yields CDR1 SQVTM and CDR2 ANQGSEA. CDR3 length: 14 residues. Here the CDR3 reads CSVGLAQNTGELFF.

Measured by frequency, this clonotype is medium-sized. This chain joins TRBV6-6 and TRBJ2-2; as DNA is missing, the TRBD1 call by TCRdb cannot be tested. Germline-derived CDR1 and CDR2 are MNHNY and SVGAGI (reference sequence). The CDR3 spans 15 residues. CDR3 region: CASSRQGARTGELFF.

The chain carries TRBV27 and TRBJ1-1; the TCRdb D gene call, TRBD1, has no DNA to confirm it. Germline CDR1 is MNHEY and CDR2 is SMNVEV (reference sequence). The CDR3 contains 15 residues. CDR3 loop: CASSSPGTARAEAFF.

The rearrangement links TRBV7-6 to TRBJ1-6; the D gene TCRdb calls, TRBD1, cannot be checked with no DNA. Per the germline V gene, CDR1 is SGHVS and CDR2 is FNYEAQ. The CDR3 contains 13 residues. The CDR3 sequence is CASSSTGISPLHF. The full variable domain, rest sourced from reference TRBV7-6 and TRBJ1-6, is GAGVSQSPRYKVTKRGQDVALRCDPISGHVSLYWYRQALGQGPEFLTYFNYEAQQDKSGLPNDRFSAERPEGSISTLTIQRTEQRDSAMYRCASSSTGISPLHFGNGTRLTVT.

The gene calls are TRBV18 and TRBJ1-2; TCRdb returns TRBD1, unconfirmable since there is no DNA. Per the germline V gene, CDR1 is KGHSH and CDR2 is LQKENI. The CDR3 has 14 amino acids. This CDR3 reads CASSPRTGRHGYTF.

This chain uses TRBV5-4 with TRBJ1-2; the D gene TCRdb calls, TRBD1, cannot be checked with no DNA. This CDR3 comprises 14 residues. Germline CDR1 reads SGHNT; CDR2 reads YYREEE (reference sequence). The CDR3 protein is CASSTKGQLYGYTF.

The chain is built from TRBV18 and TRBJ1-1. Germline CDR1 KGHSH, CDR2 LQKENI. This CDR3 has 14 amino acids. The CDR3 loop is CASSPARTSTEAFF.

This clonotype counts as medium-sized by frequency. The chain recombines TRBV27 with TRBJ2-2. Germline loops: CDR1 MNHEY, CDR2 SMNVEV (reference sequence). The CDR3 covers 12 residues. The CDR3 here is CASRGWTGELFF.

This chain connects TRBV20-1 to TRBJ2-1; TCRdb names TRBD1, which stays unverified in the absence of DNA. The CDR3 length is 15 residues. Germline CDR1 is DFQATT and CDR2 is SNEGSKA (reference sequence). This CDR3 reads CSAREFGTVYNEQFF.

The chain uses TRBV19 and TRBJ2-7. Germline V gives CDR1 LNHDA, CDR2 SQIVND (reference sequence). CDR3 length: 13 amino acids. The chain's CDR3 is CASSLGRADEQYF. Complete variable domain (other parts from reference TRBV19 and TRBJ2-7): DGGITQSPKYLFRKEGQNVTLSCEQNLNHDAMYWYRQDPGQGLRLIYYSQIVNDFQKGDIAEGYSVSREKKESFPLTVTSAQKNPTAFYLCASSLGRADEQYFGPGTRLTVT.

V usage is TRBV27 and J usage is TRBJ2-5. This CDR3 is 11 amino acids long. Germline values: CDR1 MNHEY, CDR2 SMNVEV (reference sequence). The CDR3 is CASRTGETQYF.

The CDR3 protein is CASSYSLSGWDYGYTF. The J gene is TRBJ1-2, the V gene TRBV6-5; as DNA is missing, the TRBD1 call by TCRdb cannot be tested. The CDR3 consists of 16 residues. Germline-derived CDR1 and CDR2 are MNHEY and SVGAGI.

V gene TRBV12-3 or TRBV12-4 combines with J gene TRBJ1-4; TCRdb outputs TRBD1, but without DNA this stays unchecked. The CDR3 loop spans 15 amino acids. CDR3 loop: CASSPQGPTNEKLFF.

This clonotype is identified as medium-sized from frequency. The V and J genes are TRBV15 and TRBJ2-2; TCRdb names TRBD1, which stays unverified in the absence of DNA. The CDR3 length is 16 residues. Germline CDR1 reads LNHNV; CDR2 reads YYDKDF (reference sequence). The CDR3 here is CATSRDTGEITGELFF.

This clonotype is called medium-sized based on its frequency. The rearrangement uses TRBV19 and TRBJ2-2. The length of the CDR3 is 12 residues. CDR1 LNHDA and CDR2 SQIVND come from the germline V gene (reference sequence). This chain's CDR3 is CASNRPPGELFF.

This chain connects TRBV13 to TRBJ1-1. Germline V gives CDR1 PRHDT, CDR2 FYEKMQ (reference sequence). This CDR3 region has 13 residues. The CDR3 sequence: CASSLGGGAEAFF.

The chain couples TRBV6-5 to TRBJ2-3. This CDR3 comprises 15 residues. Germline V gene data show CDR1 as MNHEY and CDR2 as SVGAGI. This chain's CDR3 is CASSYSSESTDTQYF.

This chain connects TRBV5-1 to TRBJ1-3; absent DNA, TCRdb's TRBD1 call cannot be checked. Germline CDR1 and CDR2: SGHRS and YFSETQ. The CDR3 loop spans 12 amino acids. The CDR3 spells CASSLEGAVIYF.

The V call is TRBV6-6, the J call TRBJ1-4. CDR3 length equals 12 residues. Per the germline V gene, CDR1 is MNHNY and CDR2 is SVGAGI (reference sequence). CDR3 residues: CASSYSGEKLFF.

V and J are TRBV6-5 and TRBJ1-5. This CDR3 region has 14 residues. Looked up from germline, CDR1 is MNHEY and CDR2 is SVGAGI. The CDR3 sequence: CASTTLLGNQPQHF.

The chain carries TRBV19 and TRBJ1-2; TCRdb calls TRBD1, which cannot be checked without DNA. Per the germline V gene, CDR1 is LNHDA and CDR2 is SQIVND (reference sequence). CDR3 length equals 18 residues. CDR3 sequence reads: CASSSPGQELFVRYGYTF.

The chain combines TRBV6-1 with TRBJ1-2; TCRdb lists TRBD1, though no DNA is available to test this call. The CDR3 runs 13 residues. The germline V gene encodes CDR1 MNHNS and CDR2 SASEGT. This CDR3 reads CASSRDRAYGYTF.

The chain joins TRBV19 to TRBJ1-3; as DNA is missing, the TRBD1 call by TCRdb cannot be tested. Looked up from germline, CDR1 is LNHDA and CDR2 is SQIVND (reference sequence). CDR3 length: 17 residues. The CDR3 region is CASSPRFSPTSGNTIYF.

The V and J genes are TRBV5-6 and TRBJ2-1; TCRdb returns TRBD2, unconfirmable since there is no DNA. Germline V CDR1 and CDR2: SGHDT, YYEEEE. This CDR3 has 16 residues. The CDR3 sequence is CASSSTSGRVYNEQFF.

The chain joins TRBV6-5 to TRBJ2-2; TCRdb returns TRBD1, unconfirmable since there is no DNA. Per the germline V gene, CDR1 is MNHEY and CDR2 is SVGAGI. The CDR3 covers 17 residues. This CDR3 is CASSYSIGAVLDGELFF.

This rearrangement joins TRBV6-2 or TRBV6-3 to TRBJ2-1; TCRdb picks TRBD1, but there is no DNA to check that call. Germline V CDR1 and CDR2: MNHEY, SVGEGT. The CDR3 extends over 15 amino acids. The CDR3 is CASSYGQGEYNEQFF.